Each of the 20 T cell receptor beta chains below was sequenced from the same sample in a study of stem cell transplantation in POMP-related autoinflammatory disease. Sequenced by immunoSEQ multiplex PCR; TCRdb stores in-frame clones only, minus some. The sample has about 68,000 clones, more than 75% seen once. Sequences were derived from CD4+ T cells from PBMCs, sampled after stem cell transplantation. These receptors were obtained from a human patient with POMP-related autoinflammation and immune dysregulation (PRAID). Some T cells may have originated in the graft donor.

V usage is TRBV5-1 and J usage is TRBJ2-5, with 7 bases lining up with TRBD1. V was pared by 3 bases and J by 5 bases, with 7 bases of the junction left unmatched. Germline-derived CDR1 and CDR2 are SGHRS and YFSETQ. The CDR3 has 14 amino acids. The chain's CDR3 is CASSSEGARETQYF. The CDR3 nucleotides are TGCGCCAGCAGCTCCGAGGGGGCTCGGGAGACCCAGTACTTC.

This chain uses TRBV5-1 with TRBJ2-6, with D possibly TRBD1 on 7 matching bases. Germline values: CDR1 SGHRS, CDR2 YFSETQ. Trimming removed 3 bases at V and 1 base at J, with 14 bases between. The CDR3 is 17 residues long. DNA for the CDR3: TGCGCCAGCAGCTCCCCAGGGGGGTTTTCTGGGGCCAACGTCCTGACTTTC. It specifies CASSSPGGFSGANVLTF.

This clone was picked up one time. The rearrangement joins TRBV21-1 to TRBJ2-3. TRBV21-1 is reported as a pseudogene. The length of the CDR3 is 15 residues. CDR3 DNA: TGTGCCAGCATTCGATTGGGGGAGCTCACAGATACGCAGTATTTT. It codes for CASIRLGELTDTQYF.

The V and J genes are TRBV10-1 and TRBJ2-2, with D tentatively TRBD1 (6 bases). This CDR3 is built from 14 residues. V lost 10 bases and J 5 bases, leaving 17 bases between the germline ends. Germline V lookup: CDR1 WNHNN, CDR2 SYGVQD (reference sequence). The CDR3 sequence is CATLTGPLTGELFF. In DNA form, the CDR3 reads TGCGCCACCCTGACAGGCCCTCTTACCGGGGAGCTGTTTTTT.

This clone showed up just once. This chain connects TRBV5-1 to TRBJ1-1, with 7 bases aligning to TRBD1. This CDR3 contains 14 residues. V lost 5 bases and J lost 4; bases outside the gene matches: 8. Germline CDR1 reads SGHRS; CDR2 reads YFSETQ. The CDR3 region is CASSNDRVATEAFF. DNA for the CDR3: TGCGCCAGCAGTAACGACAGGGTCGCCACTGAAGCTTTCTTT. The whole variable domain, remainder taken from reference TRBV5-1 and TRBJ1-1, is KAGVTQTPRYLIKTRGQQVTLSCSPISGHRSVSWYQQTPGQGLQFLFEYFSETQRNKGNFPGRFSGRQFSNSRSEMNVSTLELGDSALYLCASSNDRVATEAFFGQGTRLTVV.

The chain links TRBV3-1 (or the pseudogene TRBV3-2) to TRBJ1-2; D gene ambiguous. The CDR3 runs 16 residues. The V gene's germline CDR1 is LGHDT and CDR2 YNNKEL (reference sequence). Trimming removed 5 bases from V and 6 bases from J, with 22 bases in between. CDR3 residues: CASSRESAPSLHGYTF. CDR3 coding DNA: TGTGCCAGCAGCAGGGAATCAGCTCCTTCTCTCCATGGCTACACCTTC.

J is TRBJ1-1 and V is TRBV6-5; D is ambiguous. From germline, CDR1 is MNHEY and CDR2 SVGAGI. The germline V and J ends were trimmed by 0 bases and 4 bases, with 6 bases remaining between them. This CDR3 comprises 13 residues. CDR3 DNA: TGTGCCAGCAGTTACTCTCCCGTCACTGAAGCTTTCTTT. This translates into CASSYSPVTEAFF.

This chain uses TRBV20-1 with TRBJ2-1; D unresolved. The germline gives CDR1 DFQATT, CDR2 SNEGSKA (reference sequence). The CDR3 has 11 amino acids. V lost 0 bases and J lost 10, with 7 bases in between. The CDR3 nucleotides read TGCAGTGCTAGAGATTTCGAAGAGCAGTTCTTC. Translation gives CSARDFEEQFF.

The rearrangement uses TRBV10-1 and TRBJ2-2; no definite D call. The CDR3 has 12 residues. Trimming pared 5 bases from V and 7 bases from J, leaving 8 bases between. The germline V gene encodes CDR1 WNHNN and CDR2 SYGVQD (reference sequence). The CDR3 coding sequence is TGCGCCAGCAGTCGGCCGGGCGGGGAGCTGTTTTTT. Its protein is CASSRPGGELFF.

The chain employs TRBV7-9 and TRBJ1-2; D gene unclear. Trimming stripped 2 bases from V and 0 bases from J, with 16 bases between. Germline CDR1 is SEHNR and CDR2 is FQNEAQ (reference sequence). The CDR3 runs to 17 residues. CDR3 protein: CASSLRSVHKANYGYTF. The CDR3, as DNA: TGTGCCAGCAGCTTACGGTCCGTCCATAAAGCTAACTATGGCTACACCTTC.

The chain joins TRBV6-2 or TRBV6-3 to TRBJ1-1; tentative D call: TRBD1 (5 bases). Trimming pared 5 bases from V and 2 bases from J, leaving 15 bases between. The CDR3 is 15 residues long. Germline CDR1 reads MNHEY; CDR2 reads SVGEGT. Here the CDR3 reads CASSPIGEINTEAFF. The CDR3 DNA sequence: TGTGCCAGCAGTCCGATAGGGGAAATAAACACTGAAGCTTTCTTT.

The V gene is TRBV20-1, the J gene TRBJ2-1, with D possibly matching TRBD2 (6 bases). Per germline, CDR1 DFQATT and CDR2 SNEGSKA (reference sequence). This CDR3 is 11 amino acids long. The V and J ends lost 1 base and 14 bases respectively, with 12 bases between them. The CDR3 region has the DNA TGCAGTGCTAGAGTGGGGGAGGTCGAGTTCTTC. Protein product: CSARVGEVEFF.

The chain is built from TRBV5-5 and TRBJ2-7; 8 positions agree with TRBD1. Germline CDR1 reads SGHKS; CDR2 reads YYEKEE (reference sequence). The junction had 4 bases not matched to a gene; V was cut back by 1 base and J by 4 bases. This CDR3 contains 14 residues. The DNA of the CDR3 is TGTGCCAGCAGCTTGATCCGACAGGGGTACGAGCAGTACTTC. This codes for CASSLIRQGYEQYF. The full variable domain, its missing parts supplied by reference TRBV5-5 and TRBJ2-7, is DAGVTQSPTHLIKTRGQQVTLRCSPISGHKSVSWYQQVLGQGPQFIFQYYEKEERGRGNFPDRFSARQFPNYSSELNVNALLLGDSALYLCASSLIRQGYEQYFGPGTRLTVT.

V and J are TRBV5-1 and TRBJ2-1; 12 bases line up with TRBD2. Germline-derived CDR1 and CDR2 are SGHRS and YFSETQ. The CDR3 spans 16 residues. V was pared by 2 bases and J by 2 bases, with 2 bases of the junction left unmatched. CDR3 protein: CASSFPSGGAYNEQFF. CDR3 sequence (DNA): TGCGCCAGCAGCTTCCCTAGCGGGGGGGCCTACAATGAGCAGTTCTTC.

CDR3 loop: CASSSRGGPGNTIYF. CDR3 nucleotide sequence: TGTGCCAGCAGCTCCCGCGGGGGTCCTGGAAACACCATATATTTT. V gene TRBV27 combines with J gene TRBJ1-3, with a tentative D call TRBD1 (5 bases). V lost 6 bases to trimming and J lost 2 bases, with 14 bases between them. The CDR3 covers 15 residues. The V gene's germline CDR1 is MNHEY and CDR2 SMNVEV (reference sequence).

CDR3 coding DNA: TGCGCCAGCAGCTTGAACGCAGGGCTCACCGGGGAGCTGTTTTTT. Residues: CASSLNAGLTGELFF. This rearrangement joins TRBV5-1 to TRBJ2-2; tentative D call: TRBD1 (5 bases). Germline CDR1 is SGHRS and CDR2 is YFSETQ. V was trimmed by 1 base and J by 4 bases, leaving 11 bases between them. This CDR3 comprises 15 residues.

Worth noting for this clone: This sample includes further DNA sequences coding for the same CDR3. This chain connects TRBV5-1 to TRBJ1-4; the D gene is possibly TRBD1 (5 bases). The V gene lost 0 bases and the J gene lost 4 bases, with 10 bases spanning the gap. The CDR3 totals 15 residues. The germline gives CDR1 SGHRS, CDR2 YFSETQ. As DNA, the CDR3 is TGCGCCAGCAGCTTGGAGGGACGGTTTAATGAAAAACTGTTTTTT. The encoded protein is CASSLEGRFNEKLFF.

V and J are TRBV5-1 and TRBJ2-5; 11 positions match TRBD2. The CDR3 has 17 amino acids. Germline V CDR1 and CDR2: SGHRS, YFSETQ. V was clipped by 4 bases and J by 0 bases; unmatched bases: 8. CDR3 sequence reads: CASSLTLTSGNQETQYF. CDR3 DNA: TGCGCCAGCAGCCTAACCCTGACTAGCGGGAACCAAGAGACCCAGTACTTC.

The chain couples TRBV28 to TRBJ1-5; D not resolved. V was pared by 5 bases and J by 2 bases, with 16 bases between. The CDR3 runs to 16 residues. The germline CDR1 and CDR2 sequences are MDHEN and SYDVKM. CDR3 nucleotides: TGTGCCAGCAGTAAGGCCGAGGGAAGGGGCAATCAGCCCCAGCATTTT. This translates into CASSKAEGRGNQPQHF.

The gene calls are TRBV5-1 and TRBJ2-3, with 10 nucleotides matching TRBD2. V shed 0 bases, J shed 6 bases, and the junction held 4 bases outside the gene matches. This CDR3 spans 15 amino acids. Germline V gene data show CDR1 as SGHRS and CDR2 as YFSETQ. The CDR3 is CASSLARLAGDTQYF. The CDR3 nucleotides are TGCGCCAGCAGCTTGGCCCGACTAGCGGGTGATACGCAGTATTTT.